This T cell receptor beta chain was profiled in a study of human T cells and chemical hapten exposure. About the research overall: Donors were sensitized with 2% DPC on the upper inner arm. There were weekly diphenylcyclopropenone doses to the scalp for patients throughout the roughly 25-week study.

This clonotype showed up just a few times. The CDR3 covers 16 residues. In germline, CDR1 is SGHAT, CDR2 FQNNGV. V lost 5 bases, J lost 4 bases, and 11 bases stayed unmatched. Time point denoted: patch test 1, 2 weeks after DPC sensitization. Documented treatment: therapeutic diphenylcyclopropenone sensitization with weekly scalp DPC. One entry per CDR3 protein results from TCRdb running MiXCR on the RACE reads. Here the sample spans fewer than 95,000 distinct CDR3 sequences, roughly a tenth being singletons. The sample here was whole blood, taken in connection with sensitization to the hapten diphenylcyclopropenone (DPC). This rearrangement joins TRBV11-2 to TRBJ2-1; the match to TRBD2 covers 7 bases. This TCR was sampled from a man aged 35-49 years with alopecia areata. Some clones in this sample may be carry-over from other donors' samples. CDR3 protein: CASSPLSGGSYNEQFF. The CDR3, as DNA: TGTGCCAGCAGCCCGCTGTCGGGAGGTTCATACAATGAGCAGTTCTTC.